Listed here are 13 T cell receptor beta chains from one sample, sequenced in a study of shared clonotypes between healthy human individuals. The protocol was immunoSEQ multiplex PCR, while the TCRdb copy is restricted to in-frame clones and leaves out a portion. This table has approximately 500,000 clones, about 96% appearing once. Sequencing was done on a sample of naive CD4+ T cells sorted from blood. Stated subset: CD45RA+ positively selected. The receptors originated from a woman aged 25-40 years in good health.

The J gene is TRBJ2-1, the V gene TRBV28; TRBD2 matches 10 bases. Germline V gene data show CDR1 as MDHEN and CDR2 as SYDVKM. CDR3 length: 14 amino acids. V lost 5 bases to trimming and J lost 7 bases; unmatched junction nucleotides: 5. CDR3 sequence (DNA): TGTGCCAGCAGTGCTAGCGGGAGTCTAAATGAGCAGTTCTTC. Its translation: CASSASGSLNEQFF.

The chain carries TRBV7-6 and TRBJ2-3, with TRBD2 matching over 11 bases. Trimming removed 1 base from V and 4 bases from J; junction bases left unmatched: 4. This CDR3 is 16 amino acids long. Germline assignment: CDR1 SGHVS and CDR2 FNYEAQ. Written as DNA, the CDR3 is TGTGCCAGCAGCTTAGGGTCTAGCGGGAGGTCAGATACGCAGTATTTT. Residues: CASSLGSSGRSDTQYF.

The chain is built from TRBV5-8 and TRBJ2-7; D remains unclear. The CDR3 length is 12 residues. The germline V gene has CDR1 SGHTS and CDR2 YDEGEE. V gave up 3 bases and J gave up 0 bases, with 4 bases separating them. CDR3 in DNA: TGTGCCAGCAGCTCCTTCTCCTACGAGCAGTACTTC. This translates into CASSSFSYEQYF.

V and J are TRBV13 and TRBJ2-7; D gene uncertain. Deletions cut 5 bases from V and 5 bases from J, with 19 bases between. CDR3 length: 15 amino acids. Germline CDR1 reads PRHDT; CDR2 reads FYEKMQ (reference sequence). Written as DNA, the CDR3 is TGTGCCAGCAGCCATATTAAGGCCCCCACCAACGAGCAGTACTTC. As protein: CASSHIKAPTNEQYF.

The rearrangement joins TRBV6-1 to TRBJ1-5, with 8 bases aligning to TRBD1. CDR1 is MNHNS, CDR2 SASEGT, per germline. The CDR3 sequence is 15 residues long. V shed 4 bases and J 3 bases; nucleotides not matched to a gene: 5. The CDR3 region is CASSGGQALNQPQHF. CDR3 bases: TGTGCCAGCAGTGGGGGACAGGCTCTCAATCAGCCCCAGCATTTT.

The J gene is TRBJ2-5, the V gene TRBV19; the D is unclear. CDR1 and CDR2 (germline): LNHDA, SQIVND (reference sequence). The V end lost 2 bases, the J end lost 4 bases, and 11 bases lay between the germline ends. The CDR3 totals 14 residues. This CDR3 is CASSIRTLGETQYF. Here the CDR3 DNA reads TGTGCCAGTAGTATACGAACTCTGGGAGAGACCCAGTACTTC.

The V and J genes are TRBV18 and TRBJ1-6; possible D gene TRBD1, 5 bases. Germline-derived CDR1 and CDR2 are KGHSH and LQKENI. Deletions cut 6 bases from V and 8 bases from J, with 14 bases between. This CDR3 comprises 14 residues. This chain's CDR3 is CASSRGVPDSPLHF. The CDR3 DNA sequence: TGTGCCAGCTCTCGGGGCGTTCCTGATTCACCCCTCCACTTT. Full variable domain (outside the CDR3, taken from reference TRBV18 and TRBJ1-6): NAGVMQNPRHLVRRRGQEARLRCSPMKGHSHVYWYRQLPEEGLKFMVYLQKENIIDESGMPKERFSAEFPKEGPSILRIQQVVRGDSAAYFCASSRGVPDSPLHFGNGTRLTVT.

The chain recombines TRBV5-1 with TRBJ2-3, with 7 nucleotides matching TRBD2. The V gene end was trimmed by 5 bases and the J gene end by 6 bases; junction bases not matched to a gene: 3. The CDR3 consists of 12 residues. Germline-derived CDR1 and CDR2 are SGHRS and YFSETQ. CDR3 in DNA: TGCGCCAGCAGAGAACTAGCGGATACGCAGTATTTT. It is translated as CASRELADTQYF.

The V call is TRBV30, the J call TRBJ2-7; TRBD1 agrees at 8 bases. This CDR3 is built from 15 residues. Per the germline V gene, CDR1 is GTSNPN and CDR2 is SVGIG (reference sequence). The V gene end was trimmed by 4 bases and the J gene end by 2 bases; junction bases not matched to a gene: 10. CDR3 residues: CAWTSSGTGTYEQYF. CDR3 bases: TGTGCCTGGACCTCCTCCGGGACAGGAACCTACGAGCAGTACTTC.

CDR3 nucleotides: TGTGCCAGCACCCCCGGGACTTCATTAGCTTCCGGGTACGAGCAGTACTTC. This codes for CASTPGTSLASGYEQYF. The genes are TRBV27 and TRBJ2-7; D is perhaps TRBD2 (6 bases). Germline V gene data show CDR1 as MNHEY and CDR2 as SMNVEV (reference sequence). The CDR3 runs to 17 residues. Trimming took off 7 bases at V and 4 bases at J, with 26 bases between the two ends.

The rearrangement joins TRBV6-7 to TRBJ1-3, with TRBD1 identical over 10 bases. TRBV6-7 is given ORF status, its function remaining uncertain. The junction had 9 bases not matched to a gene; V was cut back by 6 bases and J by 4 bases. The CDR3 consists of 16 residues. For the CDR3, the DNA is TGTGCCAGCAGCCCTAGACAGGGGGCGAAAGGAAACACCATATATTTT. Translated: CASSPRQGAKGNTIYF.

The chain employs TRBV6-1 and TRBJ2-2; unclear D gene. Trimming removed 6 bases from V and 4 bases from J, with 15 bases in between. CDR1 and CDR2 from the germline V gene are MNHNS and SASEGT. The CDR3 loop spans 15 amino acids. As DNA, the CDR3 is TGTGCCAGCAGAGACGGCGGCCATCCCACCGGGGAGCTGTTTTTT. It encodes CASRDGGHPTGELFF.

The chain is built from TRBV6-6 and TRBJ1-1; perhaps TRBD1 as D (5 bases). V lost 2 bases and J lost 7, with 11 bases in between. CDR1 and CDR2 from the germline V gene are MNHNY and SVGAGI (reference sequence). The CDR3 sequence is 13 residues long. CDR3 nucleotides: TGTGCCAGCAGTTACACGGGGCAGGGTGAAGCTTTCTTT. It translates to CASSYTGQGEAFF.